The 4 T cell receptor beta chains given below trace back to one sample, sequenced in a study of blood T cell repertoires in COVID-19. The method was immunoSEQ multiplex PCR; TCRdb's version includes in-frame clones alone and lacks a portion of them. The sample has tens of thousands of clones; 60% to 85% are singletons. Sequencing was performed on peripheral blood. The receptors originated from a woman aged 80 or over with acute or convalescent COVID-19.

This clone was counted only a few times. The genes are TRBV27 and TRBJ1-1, with D maybe TRBD1 (6 bases). Germline values: CDR1 MNHEY, CDR2 SMNVEV (reference sequence). The CDR3 runs to 13 residues. Trimming pared 5 bases from V and 5 bases from J, leaving 12 bases between. CDR3 in amino acids: CASSALDRTEAFF. CDR3 in DNA: TGTGCCAGCAGTGCCCTGGACAGAACTGAAGCTTTCTTT.

This sequence joins TRBV28 and TRBJ1-2, with TRBD1 as a possible D gene (6 bases). This CDR3 comprises 13 residues. The V gene lost 3 bases and the J gene lost 8 bases, with 13 bases spanning the gap. CDR1 and CDR2 (germline): MDHEN, SYDVKM. CDR3: CASSFGQGYGYTF. CDR3 sequence (DNA): TGTGCCAGCAGTTTTGGGCAGGGGTACGGCTACACCTTC.

The chain employs TRBV20-1 and TRBJ1-1, with unresolved D. The length of the CDR3 is 11 residues. Germline V gives CDR1 DFQATT, CDR2 SNEGSKA (reference sequence). Trimming removed 6 bases at V and 8 bases at J, with 13 bases between. The CDR3 is CSALRQREAFF. The DNA of the CDR3 is TGCAGTGCCCTAAGGCAGCGGGAAGCTTTCTTT.

The chain couples TRBV28 to TRBJ1-2; a possible D gene is TRBD1 (5 bases). V was trimmed by 8 bases and J by 8 bases, leaving 24 bases between them. The CDR3 spans 15 residues. Germline CDR1 MDHEN, CDR2 SYDVKM. The CDR3 nucleotides read TGTGCCAGCTGTGGAGGTGGAGGGGAGGCGGGAGGCTACACCTTC. Its translation is CASCGGGGEAGGYTF.